The TCR beta chain under discussion was sequenced for a study of Graves' ophthalmopathy and Graves' hyperthyroidism. Broader study findings: A model of 13 signatures distinguished ophthalmopathy from stable hyperthyroidism at approximately 90% sensitivity and 81.08% specificity.

Hyperthyroidism patients, all newly diagnosed, had under 2 months' duration and ages of 18 to 65. Researchers turned away patients with other autoimmune diseases, uncontrolled infections, pregnancy or lactation. The diagnosis combined clinical symptoms, thyroxine, TRAb, thyroid ultrasound and orbital computed tomography scans. RNA transcripts were the template, and TCR beta CDR3 regions were amplified from them. Investigators did first-round RT-PCR with HTBI primers, then second-round multiplex PCR. TCRdb reanalysed the multiplex PCR reads using MiXCR and keeps one entry per CDR3 protein. The top ten clones hold more than 9.5% of a sample with over a million distinct CDR3 sequences, 35% to 40% of them seen once. From germline, CDR1 is MDHEN and CDR2 SYDVKM. V was cut by 8 bases and J by 8 bases, with 18 bases left in between. This CDR3 is 13 amino acids long. In the case of this clonotype: Its antigen remains unidentified.

What was sequenced was peripheral blood or thyroid tissue (not recorded which). The sequence came from an adult man with Graves' hyperthyroidism. The chain employs TRBV28 and TRBJ1-2; possibly TRBD1 for D (6 bases). CDR3 bases: TGTGCCAGCGGTGCCCAGGGGCAGGAGGGCTACACCTTC. The encoded protein is CASGAQGQEGYTF.